This is a list of T cell receptor beta chains from one sample in a study of blood T cell repertoires in COVID-19. Some clones are missing from TCRdb's copy, which holds only in-frame ones; the method was immunoSEQ multiplex PCR. Among 180,000 or so clones, roughly 80% were seen once, and the ten largest hold about 13%. The sequencing sample was made of peripheral blood. Receptor source: a man in his fifties who had recovered from COVID-19. Both conserved end residues are part of each CDR3. The D gene is left open where the match is weak. The size field is filled for only some rows; it gives once, few, many or a size class.

clone_size	j_call	d_call	cdr3_length	v_call	cdr3_nt	cdr3_aa
NA	TRBJ2-7	NA	14	TRBV29-1	TGCAGCGTTCGGACAGCCGGTGTCAGCTACGAGCAGTACTTC	CSVRTAGVSYEQYF
NA	TRBJ1-6	TRBD1	14	TRBV7-6	TGTGCCAGCAGCTACGGACAGGTTAATTCACCCCTCCACTTT	CASSYGQVNSPLHF
NA	TRBJ2-7	TRBD2	17	TRBV3-1/TRBV3-2	TGTGCCAGCAGCCAAGGACTAGCGGGAGGGACTGCAGGCGAGCAGTACTTC	CASSQGLAGGTAGEQYF
NA	TRBJ2-1	NA	14	TRBV7-2	TGTGCCAGCAGCACTAAAAACTCCTACAATGAGCAGTTCTTC	CASSTKNSYNEQFF
NA	TRBJ2-5	TRBD1	14	TRBV3-1/TRBV3-2	TGTGCCAGCAGCCGAAAGGGGGCCCAAGAGACCCAGTACTTC	CASSRKGAQETQYF
few	TRBJ2-5	NA	12	TRBV18	TGTGCCAGCCAGCCGACTGGGGAGACCCAGTACTTC	CASQPTGETQYF
once	TRBJ1-2	NA	14	TRBV10-3	TGTGCCATCAAACCGGGTCTCAAGGACTATGGCTACACCTTC	CAIKPGLKDYGYTF
once	TRBJ2-3	TRBD1	16	TRBV5-1	TGCGCCAGCAGCGCGAGGGCAGGGGGCAGCACAGATACGCAGTATTTT	CASSARAGGSTDTQYF
NA	TRBJ1-1	NA	14	TRBV9	TGTGCCAGCAGCGACCACAGGGCAAGCACTGAAGCTTTCTTT	CASSDHRASTEAFF
NA	TRBJ1-5	TRBD1	19	TRBV19	TGTGCCAGTAGTCCTGCCCGGGACAGGGTAGGGGGTAGCAATCAGCCCCAGCATTTT	CASSPARDRVGGSNQPQHF
NA	TRBJ2-7	NA	12	TRBV30	TGTGCCTGGAGTGTACTAGTTTCCGAGCAGTACTTC	CAWSVLVSEQYF
NA	TRBJ2-7	NA	14	TRBV14	TGTGCCAGCAGCCCAACGACTGGTTTCTACGAGCAGTACTTC	CASSPTTGFYEQYF
NA	TRBJ1-1	NA	13	TRBV21-1	TGTGCCAGATTCCACAGGGATTGTACTGAAGCTTTCTTT	CARFHRDCTEAFF
once	TRBJ2-1	TRBD1	15	TRBV19	TGTGCCAGTAGTATCACAGGGGGCTCCTACAATGAGCAGTTCTTC	CASSITGGSYNEQFF
NA	TRBJ2-2	TRBD1	16	TRBV7-2	TGTGCCAGCAGCCCCCGGACAGGGAGAGACACCGGGGAGCTGTTTTTT	CASSPRTGRDTGELFF
NA	TRBJ2-2	NA	12	TRBV24-1	TGTGCCACCAGAGGGGACACCGGGGAGCTGTTTTTT	CATRGDTGELFF
NA	TRBJ1-2	TRBD1	14	TRBV2	TGTGCCAGCAGTCCCGGGACAGGGAGCTATGGCTACACCTTC	CASSPGTGSYGYTF
NA	TRBJ1-5	NA	16	TRBV28	TGTGCCAGCAGCCCCGAGGCGGGAGGTGGAGATCAGCCCCAGCATTTT	CASSPEAGGGDQPQHF
NA	TRBJ2-5	NA	13	TRBV2	TGTGCCAGCAGTGAGGGCAGCCAAGAGACCCAGTACTTC	CASSEGSQETQYF
few	TRBJ2-1	TRBD1	12	TRBV7-9	TGTGCCAGCAGCCTACAGGGGGTCGAGCAGTTCTTC	CASSLQGVEQFF
NA	TRBJ2-5	NA	13	TRBV7-9	TGTGCCAGCAGCAGACGACTACAAGAGACCCAGTACTTC	CASSRRLQETQYF
NA	TRBJ2-2	TRBD2	15	TRBV28	TGTGCCAGCAGTGGTGGACTAGCGCGGGCCGGGGAGCTGTTTTTT	CASSGGLARAGELFF
NA	TRBJ2-1	NA	16	TRBV28	TGTGCCAGCAGTTCCCTTGGAGGGAGTGGATACAATGAGCAGTTCTTC	CASSSLGGSGYNEQFF
few	TRBJ2-7	TRBD2	15	TRBV9	TGTGCCAGCAGCGTAGATGGGACTAGCGGGGGGAAGCAGTACTTC	CASSVDGTSGGKQYF
NA	TRBJ1-6	NA	17	TRBV15	TGTGCCGCCAGCAGAAATCGAGGGTCCAGACGGGAATCACCCCTCCACTTT	CAASRNRGSRRESPLHF
NA	TRBJ1-1	NA	15	TRBV9	TGTGCCAGCAGCGCACTTAGGGGTTTCGAGACTGAAGCTTTCTTT	CASSALRGFETEAFF
NA	TRBJ1-3	NA	17	TRBV11-3	TGTGCCAGCAGCGACGACGGGAGACCGAGCTCTGGAAACACCATATATTTT	CASSDDGRPSSGNTIYF
few	TRBJ2-2	NA	16	TRBV18	TGTGCCAGCTCACCATTCGGGGGAGCGAACACCGGGGAGCTGTTTTTT	CASSPFGGANTGELFF